This TCR beta chain was recorded in a study of T cell responses to AZD1222 COVID-19 vaccine. Pooling covered second doses at about 4 or about 12 weeks. TCRdb keeps only in-frame clones here, not all; method: immunoSEQ multiplex PCR. In the table there are approximately 72,000 clones, about nine tenths of which are singletons. As to this clone: Its antigen is currently unknown.

General study results and limits: Baseline testing showed seropositivity in only five to seven AZD1222 recipients. Possibly, clonal diversity was underestimated; donors were largely white British and included more females.

Trimming took 4 bases from V and 3 from J, leaving 9 bases between them. Germline V gene data show CDR1 as SQVTM and CDR2 as ANQGSEA. The CDR3 consists of 12 residues. This specimen consisted of peripheral blood, obtained 28 days after the second AZD1222 dose. This receptor was identified in an adult who received the AZD1222 COVID-19 vaccine. This chain joins TRBV29-1 and TRBJ1-2; no firm D call. The CDR3 sequence is CSVGTEHYGYTF. The DNA for the CDR3 is TGCAGCGTTGGGACGGAACACTATGGCTACACCTTC. Together with reference TRBV29-1 and TRBJ1-2, the CDR3 gives the full variable domain: SAVISQKPSRDICQRGTSLTIQCQVDSQVTMMFWYRQQPGQSLTLIATANQGSEATYESGFVIDKFPISRPNLTFSTLTVSNMSPEDSSIYLCSVGTEHYGYTFGSGTRLTVV.